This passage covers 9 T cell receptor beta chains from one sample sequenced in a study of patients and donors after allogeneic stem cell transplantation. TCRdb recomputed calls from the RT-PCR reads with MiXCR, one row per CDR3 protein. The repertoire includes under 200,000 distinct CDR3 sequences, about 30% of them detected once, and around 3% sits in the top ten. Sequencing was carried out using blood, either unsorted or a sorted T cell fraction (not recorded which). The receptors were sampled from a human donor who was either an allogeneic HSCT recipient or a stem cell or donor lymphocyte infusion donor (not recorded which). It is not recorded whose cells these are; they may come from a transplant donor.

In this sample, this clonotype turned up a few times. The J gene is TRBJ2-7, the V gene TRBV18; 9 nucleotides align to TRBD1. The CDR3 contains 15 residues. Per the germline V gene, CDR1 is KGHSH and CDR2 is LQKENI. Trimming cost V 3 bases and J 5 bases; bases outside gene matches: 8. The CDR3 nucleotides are TGTGCCAGCTCACCGCCTCCGGGACAGGGAAACGAGCAGTACTTC. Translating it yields CASSPPPGQGNEQYF.

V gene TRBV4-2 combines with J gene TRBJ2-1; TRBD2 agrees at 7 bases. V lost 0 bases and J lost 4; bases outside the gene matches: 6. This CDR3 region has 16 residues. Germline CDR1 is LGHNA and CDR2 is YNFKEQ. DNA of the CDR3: TGTGCCAGCAGCCAAGATCCCAGCGGGGCTTACAATGAGCAGTTCTTC. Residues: CASSQDPSGAYNEQFF.

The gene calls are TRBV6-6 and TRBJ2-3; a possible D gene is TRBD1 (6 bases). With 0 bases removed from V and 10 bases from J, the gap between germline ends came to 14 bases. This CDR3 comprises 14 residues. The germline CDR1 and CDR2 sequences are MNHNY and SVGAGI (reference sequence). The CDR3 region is CASSYSETGFAQYF. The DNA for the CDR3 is TGTGCCAGCAGTTACTCGGAAACAGGGTTTGCGCAGTATTTT.

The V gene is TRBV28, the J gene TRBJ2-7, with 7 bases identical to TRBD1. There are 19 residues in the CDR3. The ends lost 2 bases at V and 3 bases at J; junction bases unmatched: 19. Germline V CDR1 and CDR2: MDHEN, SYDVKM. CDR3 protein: CASSLGGQAVMGFLYEQYF. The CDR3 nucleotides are TGTGCCAGCAGTTTAGGCGGACAGGCTGTTATGGGATTTCTCTACGAGCAGTACTTC. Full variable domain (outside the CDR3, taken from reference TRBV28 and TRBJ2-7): DVKVTQSSRYLVKRTGEKVFLECVQDMDHENMFWYRQDPGLGLRLIYFSYDVKMKEKGDIPEGYSVSREKKERFSLILESASTNQTSMYLCASSLGGQAVMGFLYEQYFGPGTRLTVT.

DNA for the CDR3: TGTGCCAGCAGCTTGAGGGTCGGGCGGAGCAGCTCCGGGGAGCTGTTTTTT. This translates into CASSLRVGRSSSGELFF. The chain has TRBV7-6 and TRBJ2-2; tentatively, D is TRBD2 (5 bases). Per the germline V gene, CDR1 is SGHVS and CDR2 is FNYEAQ. V was shortened by 3 bases and J by 6 bases, with 20 bases between the two germline ends. The CDR3 length is 17 residues.

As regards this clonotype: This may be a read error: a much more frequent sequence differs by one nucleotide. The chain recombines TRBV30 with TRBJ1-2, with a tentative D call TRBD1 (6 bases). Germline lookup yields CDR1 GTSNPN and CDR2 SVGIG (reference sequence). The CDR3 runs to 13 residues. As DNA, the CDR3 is TGTGCCTGGAGTGGACAGGTTAACTTAGGCTACTCCTTC. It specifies CAWSGQVNLGYSF. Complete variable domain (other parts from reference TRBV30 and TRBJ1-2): SQTIHQWPATLVQPVGSPLSLECTVEGTSNPNLYWYRQAAGRGLQLLFYSVGIGQISSEVPQNLSASRPQDRQFILSSKKLLLSDSGFYLCAWSGQVNLGYSFGSGTRLTVV.

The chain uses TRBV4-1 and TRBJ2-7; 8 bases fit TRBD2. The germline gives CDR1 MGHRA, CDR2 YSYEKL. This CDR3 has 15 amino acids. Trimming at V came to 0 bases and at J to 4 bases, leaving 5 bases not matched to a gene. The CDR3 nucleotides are TGCGCCAGCAGCCAAGACCCGGGAGGGCTTTACGAGCAGTACTTC. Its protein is CASSQDPGGLYEQYF.

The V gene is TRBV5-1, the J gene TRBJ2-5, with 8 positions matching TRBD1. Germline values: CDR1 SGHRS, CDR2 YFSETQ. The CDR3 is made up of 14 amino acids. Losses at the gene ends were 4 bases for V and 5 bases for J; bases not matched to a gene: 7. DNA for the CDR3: TGCGCCAGCAGCACCGGACAGGGAATGGAGACCCAGTACTTC. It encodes CASSTGQGMETQYF.

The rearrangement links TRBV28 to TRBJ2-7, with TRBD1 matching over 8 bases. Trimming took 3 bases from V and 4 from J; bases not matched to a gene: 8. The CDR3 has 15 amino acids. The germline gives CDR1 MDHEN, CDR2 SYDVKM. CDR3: CASSLVRDRRYEQYF. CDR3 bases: TGTGCCAGCAGTTTGGTCCGGGACAGGCGATACGAGCAGTACTTC.